Listed below are T cell receptor beta chains from one sample, sequenced in a study of blood T cell repertoires in COVID-19. Assay: immunoSEQ multiplex PCR; the TCRdb copy retains only in-frame clones and omits some. Of 150,000 to 250,000 clones in the sample, around 95% were seen once. The sequencing input was peripheral blood. These receptors came from a man aged 25-40 years with COVID-19, enrolled during active disease. Each CDR3 is given without its conserved first and last residue. A D gene is named only where the DNA matches it firmly.

j_call	v_call	d_call	cdr3_aa
TRBJ1-5	TRBV7-2	.	ASSLEGGDQPQH
TRBJ2-3	TRBV5-1	TRBD1	ASSTDRGPTDTQY
TRBJ2-1	TRBV7-3	TRBD2	ASSDVAGVGYNEQF
TRBJ2-7	TRBV10-3	TRBD2	AISPSSSGGRSSYEQY
TRBJ2-5	TRBV19	.	ASSTRRLQWETQY
TRBJ1-1	TRBV6-2/TRBV6-3	.	ASSYSSLKEGGGTEAF
TRBJ2-3	TRBV10-2	TRBD2	ASRGAGGPTDTQY
TRBJ2-5	TRBV11-2	.	ASSLDPVVQETQY
TRBJ1-6	TRBV7-3	.	ASSLTPTGINNSPLH
TRBJ1-5	TRBV25-1	TRBD1	ASSETGGGQPQH
TRBJ2-6	TRBV5-1	.	ASSSGPRSGANVLT
TRBJ1-1	TRBV19	TRBD1	ASREPGQGLSREAF
TRBJ2-3	TRBV19	TRBD2	ASSIMASGGTDTQY
TRBJ1-2	TRBV11-3	TRBD1	ASSLLPSTGGSGYT
TRBJ1-1	TRBV4-1	TRBD1	ASSQTNRGRMNTEAF
TRBJ1-3	TRBV2	.	ASSEAAVQAGNTIY
TRBJ2-7	TRBV2	.	ASTRRATYEQY
TRBJ1-1	TRBV19	.	ASRRGTLSKIEAF
TRBJ2-1	TRBV7-3	TRBD2	ASSRPTEGLAGGNEQF
TRBJ1-1	TRBV4-1	TRBD1	ASSQTPGQGAGTEAF
TRBJ2-2	TRBV19	TRBD2	ASSIASASGGTNTGELF
TRBJ2-3	TRBV7-6	TRBD1	ASSPRTGRSTDTQY
TRBJ1-4	TRBV7-2	TRBD1	ASSLQGGTNEKLF
TRBJ1-4	TRBV4-2	.	ASSQDPGAPEREKLF
TRBJ1-6	TRBV12-3/TRBV12-4	.	ASRGRHNSPLH
TRBJ1-3	TRBV2	.	ASRDSHYSGNTIY
TRBJ2-6	TRBV7-3	TRBD2	ASSQTAGLVSGANVLT
TRBJ1-2	TRBV28	TRBD1	ASSAQGQGYGYT
TRBJ1-2	TRBV7-9	TRBD1	ASTGGYGYT
TRBJ2-3	TRBV7-9	.	ASSSISVDTQY
TRBJ1-2	TRBV7-6	.	ASSYSAGADYGYT
TRBJ1-1	TRBV19	TRBD1	ASSSTEGATEAF
TRBJ2-1	TRBV4-1	TRBD2	ASSQDVTSGGNEQF
TRBJ1-3	TRBV5-1	.	ASSLIGSGNTIY
TRBJ2-5	TRBV27	.	ASSPGRQETQY
TRBJ1-5	TRBV10-2	TRBD1	ASSESGQGVQPQH
TRBJ2-5	TRBV6-1	TRBD1	ASSDLGQGESTQY
TRBJ1-2	TRBV5-1	TRBD1	ASSTGTGPPNYGYT
TRBJ2-7	TRBV3-1/TRBV3-2	.	ASSQEGVEQY
TRBJ1-1	TRBV6-5	TRBD1	ASSYSGQGLTEAF